Reported below is one T cell receptor (beta chain). This entry is derived from a study of blood T cell repertoires in COVID-19. Whole-study context: Samples taken during acute and convalescent COVID-19 were collected in the United States, Italy and Spain. T cells, B-cell-depleted T cells, or PBMCs supplied cDNA or gDNA.

Source study methods: Researchers report that nucleated cell counts were estimated from reference gene primer amplification. Libraries were prepared by immunoSEQ multiplex PCR; TCRdb keeps only in-frame clonotypes and omits some of them. Clonal size and the V and J genes are those of that table, whereas D and trimming came from the DNA. Altogether about 77,000 clones are present, over 85% being singletons, with the ten largest covering 16%. CDR1 and CDR2 (germline): ENHRY, SYGVKD. The CDR3 runs 13 residues. V was pared by 10 bases and J by 10 bases, with 7 bases of the junction left unmatched. The rearrangement joins TRBV10-3 to TRBJ1-6, with TRBD1 matching 10 bases. This receptor was obtained from a woman at least 80 years old with active or convalescent COVID-19. The sample consisted of peripheral blood. CDR3 bases: TGTGCCACCGGGACAGGGGACGGCTCACCCCTCCACTTT. The encoded protein is CATGTGDGSPLHF.